This entry lists 27 T cell receptor beta chains sequenced from one sample in a study of beta chain features in type 1 diabetes listed by TCRdb under 2018. The library was prepared using the immunoSEQ multiplex PCR assay. All of the isolated RNA was reverse transcribed with the High Capacity cDNA Reverse Transcription Kit, so expressed TCRB transcripts were sequenced. TCRdb limited this immuneACCESS table to in-frame rearrangements with V and J called. A share of clones is missing; checked studies link under half to unresolved V genes, and the rest is unexplained. The sample data list 300,000 to 350,000 clones, and roughly a fifth of these were observed just once. The ten top clones hold 0.035% to 0.05% of the sample. The sample consisted of naive CD4+ T cells from blood. This specimen's cell subset or site label, per the study, means: true naive CD4+ T cells. The receptors originated from a woman between 18 and 29 years old in good health.

The chain recombines TRBV4-1 with TRBJ2-3, with a weak D call TRBD2 (6 bases). This CDR3 contains 16 residues. The V end lost 1 base, the J end lost 1 base, and 12 bases lay between the germline ends. The V gene's germline CDR1 is MGHRA and CDR2 YSYEKL. The CDR3 loop is CASSQATGVGTDTQYF. CDR3 sequence (DNA): TGCGCCAGCAGCCAAGCTACGGGAGTGGGCACAGATACGCAGTATTTT.

The V call is TRBV7-2, the J call TRBJ1-1; D is uncertain. Germline V lookup: CDR1 SGHTA, CDR2 FQGNSA. V lost 2 bases and J lost 1, with 5 bases in between. The CDR3 loop spans 13 amino acids. The CDR3 spells CASSLFQNTEAFF. CDR3 nucleotides: TGTGCCAGCAGCTTATTCCAGAACACTGAAGCTTTCTTT. The complete variable domain, with remaining parts taken from reference TRBV7-2 and TRBJ1-1, reads GAGVSQSPSNKVTEKGKDVELRCDPISGHTALYWYRQSLGQGLEFLIYFQGNSAPDKSGLPSDRFSAERTGGSVSTLTIQRTQQEDSAVYLCASSLFQNTEAFFGQGTRLTVV.

This clone has more than one count but fewer than ten. V and J are TRBV2 and TRBJ1-5, with D possibly being TRBD1 (6 bases). V dropped 3 bases and J dropped 1 base, with 10 bases sitting between them. This CDR3 region has 15 residues. Germline loops: CDR1 SNHLY, CDR2 FYNNEI. CDR3 sequence reads: CASSDRGGSNQPQHF. CDR3 coding DNA: TGTGCCAGCAGTGACAGGGGAGGGAGCAATCAGCCCCAGCATTTT.

V is TRBV9 and J is TRBJ2-2, with D perhaps TRBD1 (6 bases). Germline loops: CDR1 SGDLS, CDR2 YYNGEE. V was trimmed by 0 bases and J by 4 bases, leaving 13 bases between them. This CDR3 comprises 16 residues. The CDR3 reads CASSVDRVRTTGELFF. CDR3 nucleotide sequence: TGTGCCAGCAGCGTAGACAGGGTGCGCACCACCGGGGAGCTGTTTTTT.

The CDR3 nucleotides read TGTGCCAGCAGCTTCCAAACAGGGGGGCGGGAGACCCAGTACTTC. Translated, it gives CASSFQTGGRETQYF. The chain links TRBV7-2 to TRBJ2-5, with TRBD1 identical over 8 bases. The CDR3 has 15 residues. V gave up 3 bases and J gave up 5 bases; unmatched junction bases: 8. Germline V CDR1 and CDR2: SGHTA, FQGNSA.

The chain is built from TRBV13 and TRBJ1-4; 7 bases are shared with TRBD1. V was pared by 2 bases and J by 8 bases, with 17 bases of the junction left unmatched. The CDR3 is 18 amino acids. CDR1 is PRHDT and CDR2 is FYEKMQ in the germline V gene (reference sequence). The CDR3 DNA sequence: TGTGCCAGCAGCTTAAGCACTCTCTCCGGGACAGCGACCGAAAAACTGTTTTTT. Translated: CASSLSTLSGTATEKLFF.

This chain joins TRBV30 and TRBJ2-3, with 7 bases identical to TRBD2. V lost 0 bases, J lost 2 bases, and 5 bases stayed unmatched. CDR3 length: 15 amino acids. The V gene's germline CDR1 is GTSNPN and CDR2 SVGIG (reference sequence). The CDR3 coding sequence is TGTGCCTGGAGTGTCGGGGGGACCAACACAGATACGCAGTATTTT. Its protein product is CAWSVGGTNTDTQYF. Full variable domain (missing parts from reference TRBV30 and TRBJ2-3): SQTIHQWPATLVQPVGSPLSLECTVEGTSNPNLYWYRQAAGRGLQLLFYSVGIGQISSEVPQNLSASRPQDRQFILSSKKLLLSDSGFYLCAWSVGGTNTDTQYFGPGTRLTVL.

The V and J genes are TRBV4-1 and TRBJ1-5; D remains unclear. CDR3 size: 16 residues. The germline CDR1 and CDR2 sequences are MGHRA and YSYEKL. V lost 0 bases to trimming and J lost 4 bases, with 13 bases between them. The CDR3 DNA reads TGCGCCAGCAGCCAAGATCCGGGATCCCCAAATCAGCCCCAGCATTTT. Translation: CASSQDPGSPNQPQHF.

This clone was seen a handful of times. The rearrangement joins TRBV30 to TRBJ2-1; D is undetermined. The V end lost 0 bases, the J end lost 0 bases, and 9 bases lay between the germline ends. In germline, CDR1 is GTSNPN, CDR2 SVGIG (reference sequence). The CDR3 covers 15 residues. The CDR3 coding sequence is TGTGCCTGGAGTGTAGCAAGCGCCTCCTACAATGAGCAGTTCTTC. As protein: CAWSVASASYNEQFF.

This chain uses TRBV30 with TRBJ2-1; 11 bases are shared with TRBD2. This CDR3 region has 16 residues. Germline V CDR1 and CDR2: GTSNPN, SVGIG (reference sequence). The ends lost 3 bases at V and 6 bases at J; junction bases unmatched: 10. As DNA, the CDR3 is TGTGCCTGGAGATATAGCGGGAGGGCCCTATTCAATGAGCAGTTCTTC. Encoded protein: CAWRYSGRALFNEQFF.

The table lists this clone with a few counts. The chain combines TRBV30 with TRBJ1-2; D might be TRBD1 (6 bases). This CDR3 is built from 12 residues. Germline CDR1 GTSNPN, CDR2 SVGIG (reference sequence). Deletions cut 2 bases from V and 8 bases from J, with 12 bases between. The CDR3: CAWSSQGFGYTF. CDR3 nucleotide sequence: TGTGCCTGGAGTTCACAGGGTTTCGGCTACACCTTC.

There are a few counts of this clone. This rearrangement joins TRBV4-1 to TRBJ2-1, with D possibly TRBD2 on 6 matching bases. The CDR3 totals 14 residues. V shed 2 bases and J shed 8 bases, with 13 bases lying between them. Per the germline V gene, CDR1 is MGHRA and CDR2 is YSYEKL. For the CDR3, the DNA is TGCGCCAGCAGCCAACCGACTAGGAGGTATGAGCAGTTCTTC. Translation gives CASSQPTRRYEQFF.

There are a few counts of this clone. This sequence joins TRBV6-5 and TRBJ1-6, with no clear D. CDR1 and CDR2 from the germline V gene are MNHEY and SVGAGI. The V end lost 0 bases, the J end lost 7 bases, and 10 bases lay between the germline ends. This CDR3 contains 15 residues. CDR3 region: CASSYSGGVNSPLHF. DNA for the CDR3: TGTGCCAGCAGTTACTCGGGCGGGGTCAATTCACCCCTCCACTTT.

In its sample, this clone was seen a few times. The V and J genes are TRBV10-3 and TRBJ2-7; TRBD1 matches at 8 bases. In germline, CDR1 is ENHRY, CDR2 SYGVKD. This CDR3 contains 15 residues. V dropped 5 bases and J dropped 2; count of bases not matched to a gene: 8. The chain's CDR3 is CAISLGDRSTYEQYF. CDR3 nucleotide sequence: TGTGCCATCAGTTTGGGGGACAGGAGTACCTACGAGCAGTACTTC.

The V gene is TRBV25-1, the J gene TRBJ1-2; D may be TRBD1 (6 bases). The germline gives CDR1 MGHDK, CDR2 SYGVNS. V lost 4 bases, J lost 2 bases, and 17 bases lay in between. The CDR3 is 16 amino acids. CDR3: CASSARGRGVNYGYTF. The CDR3 DNA reads as TGTGCCAGCAGTGCTAGGGGGAGAGGGGTAAACTATGGCTACACCTTC.

This clone was picked up a small number of times. The chain recombines TRBV18 with TRBJ1-1; D is unresolved. V gave up 6 bases and J gave up 6 bases, with 20 bases separating them. This CDR3 has 15 amino acids. The germline V gene has CDR1 KGHSH and CDR2 LQKENI. CDR3 region: CASSHKEGSGSEAFF. For the CDR3, the DNA is TGTGCCAGCTCGCATAAGGAGGGAAGTGGTTCTGAAGCTTTCTTT.

This clone was observed a few times. The chain combines TRBV9 with TRBJ2-7, with 7 nucleotides matching TRBD1. V trimming: 4 bases; J trimming: 0 bases; junction bases outside the gene matches: 4. The CDR3 runs 14 residues. Germline assignment: CDR1 SGDLS and CDR2 YYNGEE. CDR3: CASSYGTVSYEQYF. CDR3 DNA sequence: TGTGCCAGCAGCTACGGGACAGTCTCCTACGAGCAGTACTTC.

This sequence joins TRBV30 and TRBJ1-5; 7 nucleotides agree with TRBD1. J lost 6 bases, V lost 3 bases, and 5 bases had no gene match. The CDR3 is 13 residues long. CDR1 and CDR2 (germline): GTSNPN, SVGIG (reference sequence). CDR3 DNA: TGTGCCTGGAGCCGGGCAGGGGGTCAGCCCCAGCATTTT. As protein: CAWSRAGGQPQHF.

V usage is TRBV6-5 and J usage is TRBJ2-2; possibly TRBD1 for D (6 bases). The germline V gene encodes CDR1 MNHEY and CDR2 SVGAGI. The CDR3 covers 14 residues. V was shortened by 5 bases and J by 1 base, with 8 bases between the two germline ends. The CDR3 bases are TGTGCCAGCAGTCCACAGGGGAACACCGGGGAGCTGTTTTTT. The encoded protein is CASSPQGNTGELFF.

The V gene is TRBV7-9, the J gene TRBJ2-7, with 11 positions matching TRBD1. Germline CDR1 SEHNR, CDR2 FQNEAQ (reference sequence). J gave up 1 base and V 5 bases, and 4 bases lay outside the gene matches. This CDR3 is 15 amino acids long. CDR3 amino acids: CASSQGTGGSYEQYF. Here the CDR3 DNA reads TGTGCCAGCAGCCAAGGGACAGGGGGATCCTACGAGCAGTACTTC.

This clone was seen more than once but under ten times. V usage is TRBV9 and J usage is TRBJ1-5; tentative D call: TRBD1 (5 bases). Germline lookup yields CDR1 SGDLS and CDR2 YYNGEE. With 3 bases removed from V and 0 bases from J, the gap between germline ends came to 10 bases. The CDR3 consists of 15 residues. The CDR3 protein is CASSALGASNQPQHF. CDR3 nucleotide sequence: TGTGCCAGCAGCGCCCTTGGGGCTAGCAATCAGCCCCAGCATTTT.

In its sample, this clone was seen a few times. This chain connects TRBV18 to TRBJ2-7; 9 bases agree with TRBD2. Unmatched junction bases numbered 8, after V lost 6 bases and J lost 2 bases. The CDR3 loop spans 15 amino acids. Germline CDR1 is KGHSH and CDR2 is LQKENI. The CDR3 reads CASSPGLADAYEQYF. The DNA of the CDR3 is TGTGCCAGCTCGCCGGGACTAGCAGACGCCTACGAGCAGTACTTC.

This clone was seen a single time. J is TRBJ1-1 and V is TRBV30; unclear D gene. CDR3 size: 12 residues. The V gene lost 2 bases and the J gene lost 0 bases, with 4 bases spanning the gap. CDR1 is GTSNPN, CDR2 SVGIG, per germline (reference sequence). Written as DNA, the CDR3 is TGTGCCTGGAGTACGGTGAACACTGAAGCTTTCTTT. It yields the protein CAWSTVNTEAFF.

This clone was observed a handful of times. The gene calls are TRBV5-1 and TRBJ2-7; tentatively, D is TRBD2 (6 bases). CDR1 SGHRS and CDR2 YFSETQ come from the germline V gene. Trimming took 0 bases from V and 0 from J, leaving 10 bases between them. The CDR3 is 15 residues long. In nucleotides, the CDR3 is TGCGCCAGCAGCTTGGATGGCGGGAACTCCTACGAGCAGTACTTC. As protein: CASSLDGGNSYEQYF.

The DNA of the CDR3 is TGTGCCAGCTCACCATGGACTAGCGGGGGTCCGGATACGCAGTATTTT. This encodes CASSPWTSGGPDTQYF. This rearrangement joins TRBV18 to TRBJ2-3, with 13 bases matching TRBD2. This CDR3 contains 16 residues. The germline CDR1 and CDR2 sequences are KGHSH and LQKENI. Trimming took 2 bases from V and 6 from J; bases not matched to a gene: 5.

Only one count was recorded for this clone. This chain joins TRBV6-5 and TRBJ2-3, with a possible D match to TRBD2 (6 bases). Germline V gene lookup returns CDR1 MNHEY and CDR2 SVGAGI. Trimming left V 3 bases short and J 5 bases short, with 15 bases between. The CDR3 runs to 15 residues. The CDR3 sequence: CASSYSRDEKDTQYF. The CDR3 region has the DNA TGTGCCAGCAGTTATTCGCGGGACGAGAAAGATACGCAGTATTTT.

This clone was picked up a small number of times. The chain employs TRBV29-1 and TRBJ2-5; 11 positions agree with TRBD1. The trim removed 5 bases at V and 4 bases at J, leaving 6 bases unmatched. The germline CDR1 and CDR2 sequences are SQVTM and ANQGSEA. CDR3 length: 14 residues. CDR3 sequence reads: CSVSGQGVGETQYF. The DNA for the CDR3 is TGCAGCGTTTCGGGACAGGGGGTTGGAGAGACCCAGTACTTC.